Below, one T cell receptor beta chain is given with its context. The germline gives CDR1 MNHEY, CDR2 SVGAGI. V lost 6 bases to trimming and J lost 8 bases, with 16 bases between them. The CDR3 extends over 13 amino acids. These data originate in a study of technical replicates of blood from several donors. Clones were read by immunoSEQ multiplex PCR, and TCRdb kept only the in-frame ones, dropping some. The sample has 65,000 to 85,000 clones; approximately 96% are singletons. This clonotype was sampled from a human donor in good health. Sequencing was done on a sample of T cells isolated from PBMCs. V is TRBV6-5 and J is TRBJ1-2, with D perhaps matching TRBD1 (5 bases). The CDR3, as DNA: TGTGCCAGCAGCCCTACTGGGGCGGGAGGCTACACCTTC. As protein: CASSPTGAGGYTF.